A single sample gave rise to the 28 T cell receptor beta chains below, sequenced in a study of shared clonotypes between healthy human individuals. Positively selected for CCR7, the CD45RO-negative cells used as naive CD8 cells excluded terminally differentiated effector memory CD45RA+ cells. TCRdb's copy holds only in-frame clones and misses some; the assay was immunoSEQ multiplex PCR. Among millions of clones listed, about 93% were seen once. What was sequenced was naive CD8+ T cells from PBMCs. Every receptor here comes from a man aged 18 to 35 in good health. Some clones in this sample may be carry-over from other donors' samples.

V and J are TRBV27 and TRBJ2-5, with 10 bases fitting TRBD2. Losses at the gene ends were 7 bases for V and 6 bases for J; bases not matched to a gene: 5. CDR1 is MNHEY and CDR2 is SMNVEV in the germline V gene (reference sequence). This CDR3 spans 13 amino acids. The DNA of the CDR3 is TGTGCCAGCAAGCGGGGGGGCGGTAAGACCCAGTACTTC. Encoded protein: CASKRGGGKTQYF.

This clone occurred a few times. The chain carries TRBV7-9 and TRBJ2-1, with D tentatively TRBD2 (6 bases). Trimming shortened V by 3 bases and J by 7 bases, and 16 bases separated the two germline ends. Germline V CDR1 and CDR2: SEHNR, FQNEAQ (reference sequence). The CDR3 consists of 15 residues. The CDR3 reads CASSFTGATWNEQFF. The CDR3 DNA is TGTGCCAGCAGCTTCACGGGAGCTACGTGGAATGAGCAGTTCTTC.

The chain recombines TRBV15 with TRBJ2-1, with 8 bases aligning to TRBD2. The CDR3 runs 19 residues. V shed 0 bases, J shed 1 base, and the junction held 11 bases outside the gene matches. Germline V gene lookup returns CDR1 LNHNV and CDR2 YYDKDF (reference sequence). The CDR3 DNA reads as TGTGCCACCAGCAGAGATCTGCGAAGAGCGGGAGAATCCTACAATGAGCAGTTCTTC. It yields the protein CATSRDLRRAGESYNEQFF.

In DNA form, the CDR3 reads TGTGCCAGCAGCTTGAAGGTGGGGGGCTTCGACGAGCAGTACTTC. Translated, it gives CASSLKVGGFDEQYF. The chain combines TRBV5-6 with TRBJ2-7; D may correspond to TRBD1 or TRBD2 (6 bases each). This CDR3 has 15 residues. CDR1 is SGHDT, CDR2 YYEEEE, per germline. V lost 1 base and J 5 bases, leaving 16 bases between the germline ends.

This chain uses TRBV28 with TRBJ2-7; D is unclear. This CDR3 is 16 amino acids long. V was trimmed by 2 bases and J by 0 bases, leaving 14 bases between them. From germline, CDR1 is MDHEN and CDR2 SYDVKM. The CDR3 bases are TGTGCCAGCAGTTTAAGAACGACGCTGGCCTCCTACGAGCAGTACTTC. Translation gives CASSLRTTLASYEQYF.

The chain links TRBV9 to TRBJ2-1; 9 bases map to TRBD2. The CDR3 is 14 residues long. V lost 4 bases and J lost 2; bases outside the gene matches: 1. Germline assignment: CDR1 SGDLS and CDR2 YYNGEE. The CDR3 nucleotides are TGTGCCAGCAGCATAGCGGGAGCCTACAATGAGCAGTTCTTC. This gives the protein CASSIAGAYNEQFF.

The chain combines TRBV7-9 with TRBJ2-7; TRBD2 might be the D (6 bases). The CDR3 spans 14 residues. V gave up 4 bases and J gave up 3 bases, with 13 bases separating them. Germline V CDR1 and CDR2: SEHNR, FQNEAQ (reference sequence). In DNA, the CDR3 is TGTGCCAGCAGCTCACCGGGACTCCGCTACGAGCAGTACTTC. Translating gives CASSSPGLRYEQYF. Full variable domain (remainder filled in from reference TRBV7-9 and TRBJ2-7): DTGVSQNPRHKITKRGQNVTFRCDPISEHNRLYWYRQTLGQGPEFLTYFQNEAQLEKSRLLSDRFSAERPKGSFSTLEIQRTEQGDSAMYLCASSSPGLRYEQYFGPGTRLTVT.

V and J are TRBV6-1 and TRBJ1-5; 8 bases agree with TRBD1. Germline loops: CDR1 MNHNS, CDR2 SASEGT. This CDR3 contains 15 residues. V shed 8 bases, J shed 6 bases, and the junction held 12 bases outside the gene matches. The CDR3 DNA reads as TGTGCCAGCGGATGGACAGGGATCCCCGTTCAGCCCCAGCATTTT. Its translation is CASGWTGIPVQPQHF.

This chain links TRBV5-1 with TRBJ2-7; the D is unclear. The CDR3 consists of 13 residues. Germline V lookup: CDR1 SGHRS, CDR2 YFSETQ. Trimming took off 5 bases at V and 0 bases at J, with 9 bases between the two ends. The CDR3 here is CASRARSSYEQYF. CDR3 DNA: TGCGCCAGCAGGGCACGAAGCTCCTACGAGCAGTACTTC.

The chain recombines TRBV7-9 with TRBJ2-2; TRBD1 agrees at 7 bases. From germline, CDR1 is SEHNR and CDR2 FQNEAQ (reference sequence). Trimming at V came to 5 bases and at J to 7 bases, leaving 10 bases not matched to a gene. This CDR3 is 15 amino acids long. The CDR3 bases are TGTGCCAGCAGCGTAGGGACAGTCTTTTTCGGGGAGCTGTTTTTT. This sequence encodes CASSVGTVFFGELFF.

To note about this clone: Other DNA sequences in the sample encode the same CDR3. The chain carries TRBV27 and TRBJ1-5; D is possibly TRBD1 (5 bases). V dropped 6 bases and J dropped 4 bases, with 10 bases sitting between them. The germline V gene encodes CDR1 MNHEY and CDR2 SMNVEV (reference sequence). The CDR3 has 13 residues. CDR3 nucleotide sequence: TGTGCCAGCAGGGGGGGGTCAAATCAGCCCCAGCATTTT. Protein product: CASRGGSNQPQHF.

The chain is built from TRBV2 and TRBJ1-5, with D possibly TRBD1 on 5 matching bases. Trimming stripped 6 bases from V and 2 bases from J, with 14 bases between. The CDR3 has 15 amino acids. From germline, CDR1 is SNHLY and CDR2 FYNNEI. The CDR3 loop is CASRRDPTGNQPQHF. The DNA of the CDR3 is TGTGCCAGCAGGCGGGACCCTACGGGCAATCAGCCCCAGCATTTT.

CDR3 sequence reads: CASSQRLAERFNEQFF. In DNA form, the CDR3 reads TGCGCCAGCAGCCAACGACTAGCGGAGAGATTCAATGAGCAGTTCTTC. The V gene is TRBV4-1, the J gene TRBJ2-1; 9 nucleotides line up with TRBD2. The CDR3 consists of 16 residues. CDR1 is MGHRA, CDR2 YSYEKL, per germline. V shed 2 bases and J 6 bases; nucleotides not matched to a gene: 8.

This chain connects TRBV27 to TRBJ2-6; 13 bases are shared with TRBD2. The J segment lost 0 bases and the V segment lost 6 bases, leaving 8 bases of the junction unmatched. The germline gives CDR1 MNHEY, CDR2 SMNVEV (reference sequence). The CDR3 length is 19 residues. The CDR3 DNA reads TGTGCCAGCAGAGAGGGACTAGCGGGAATACACTCTGGGGCCAACGTCCTGACTTTC. As protein: CASREGLAGIHSGANVLTF.

For the CDR3, the DNA is TGTGCCAGCACTCAAATTAAGGGACAGGGGCCAGATACGCAGTATTTT. It is translated as CASTQIKGQGPDTQYF. V and J are TRBV13 and TRBJ2-3; 10 bases line up with TRBD1. The trim removed 7 bases at V and 4 bases at J, leaving 11 bases unmatched. CDR1 is PRHDT and CDR2 is FYEKMQ in the germline V gene (reference sequence). CDR3 length: 16 residues.

The rearrangement uses TRBV12-5 and TRBJ2-5; D is perhaps TRBD2 (5 bases). Looked up from germline, CDR1 is LGHNT and CDR2 is FRNRAP. This CDR3 has 15 amino acids. V gave up 7 bases and J gave up 2 bases, with 17 bases separating them. CDR3 DNA sequence: TGTGCTAGTGCTTTTGTTGGCGAGGGACAAGAGACCCAGTACTTC. It encodes CASAFVGEGQETQYF.

V gene TRBV7-9 combines with J gene TRBJ2-1; TRBD2 matches at 10 bases. The length of the CDR3 is 16 residues. Germline CDR1 reads SEHNR; CDR2 reads FQNEAQ (reference sequence). Trimming removed 4 bases from V and 4 bases from J; junction bases left unmatched: 7. CDR3 residues: CASSSPGLAPYNEQFF. The CDR3 bases are TGTGCCAGCAGCTCCCCGGGACTAGCGCCTTACAATGAGCAGTTCTTC.

V gene TRBV5-4 combines with J gene TRBJ2-7; tentative D call: TRBD2 (5 bases). V was pared by 3 bases and J by 1 base, with 11 bases between. This CDR3 has 14 amino acids. The germline CDR1 and CDR2 sequences are SGHNT and YYREEE (reference sequence). DNA of the CDR3: TGTGCCAGCAGCTCCGAGGGTCGGTCCTACGAGCAGTACTTC. Translating gives CASSSEGRSYEQYF. Filled out from reference TRBV5-4 and TRBJ2-7, the complete variable domain reads ETGVTQSPTHLIKTRGQQVTLRCSSQSGHNTVSWYQQALGQGPQFIFQYYREEENGRGNFPPRFSGLQFPNYSSELNVNALELDDSALYLCASSSEGRSYEQYFGPGTRLTVT.

The gene calls are TRBV27 and TRBJ2-7; the D gene is possibly TRBD2 (6 bases). The V gene lost 3 bases and the J gene lost 6 bases, with 15 bases spanning the gap. Germline-derived CDR1 and CDR2 are MNHEY and SMNVEV (reference sequence). This CDR3 region has 14 residues. The DNA of the CDR3 is TGTGCCAGCAGTTTGGGAGGTTCGGCGGGCGAGCAGTACTTC. Translating it yields CASSLGGSAGEQYF.

The V and J genes are TRBV10-3 and TRBJ1-1, with D maybe TRBD1 (5 bases). With 7 bases removed from V and 1 base from J, the gap between germline ends came to 13 bases. Germline assignment: CDR1 ENHRY and CDR2 SYGVKD. The CDR3 has 14 amino acids. Here the CDR3 reads CAITLGAGNTEAFF. The CDR3 coding sequence is TGTGCCATCACCCTAGGGGCAGGGAACACTGAAGCTTTCTTT.

As concerns this clone: Other DNA sequences in the same sample also yield this CDR3. The chain links TRBV7-9 to TRBJ2-1; 7 nucleotides match TRBD1. V shed 5 bases and J 3 bases; nucleotides not matched to a gene: 7. Germline V CDR1 and CDR2: SEHNR, FQNEAQ (reference sequence). CDR3 length: 15 amino acids. As DNA, the CDR3 is TGTGCCAGCAGCCTACCTACAGGGGACTACAATGAGCAGTTCTTC. The encoded protein is CASSLPTGDYNEQFF.

CDR3 in DNA: TGTGCCAGCAGCACCCGGACAGAGCGAGCTAATGAAAAACTGTTTTTT. Protein: CASSTRTERANEKLFF. The V call is TRBV5-4, the J call TRBJ1-4; tentatively, D is TRBD1 (6 bases). CDR1 SGHNT and CDR2 YYREEE come from the germline V gene (reference sequence). The CDR3 consists of 16 residues. The V gene lost 4 bases and the J gene lost 3 bases, with 16 bases spanning the gap.

The rearrangement links TRBV9 to TRBJ2-5; D ambiguous. Germline-derived CDR1 and CDR2 are SGDLS and YYNGEE. The ends were cut back, 0 bases at V and 1 base at J, with 10 bases in the middle. The CDR3 is 15 amino acids. This CDR3 is CASSVAGNVQETQYF. CDR3 DNA: TGTGCCAGCAGCGTAGCTGGCAACGTCCAAGAGACCCAGTACTTC.

The rearrangement joins TRBV11-2 to TRBJ2-1; D is uncertain. The CDR3 has 14 amino acids. Trimming shortened V by 5 bases and J by 1 base, and 9 bases separated the two germline ends. Germline V lookup: CDR1 SGHAT, CDR2 FQNNGV. The CDR3 reads CASSPPTSYNEQFF. The CDR3 bases are TGTGCCAGCAGCCCCCCAACATCCTACAATGAGCAGTTCTTC.

The J gene is TRBJ1-5, the V gene TRBV7-8; D remains unclear. This CDR3 comprises 16 residues. V gave up 2 bases and J gave up 5 bases, with 16 bases separating them. Germline values: CDR1 SGHVS, CDR2 FQNEAQ. CDR3 in amino acids: CASSLFPVSLYQPQHF. The CDR3 bases are TGTGCCAGCAGCTTATTCCCGGTATCGTTATATCAGCCCCAGCATTTT.

This sequence joins TRBV29-1 and TRBJ1-2; 8 bases line up with TRBD1. The CDR3 has 12 residues. Germline values: CDR1 SQVTM, CDR2 ANQGSEA. Trimming at V came to 5 bases and at J to 5 bases, leaving 4 bases not matched to a gene. This chain's CDR3 is CSVTGQEYGYTF. In nucleotides, the CDR3 is TGCAGCGTTACGGGACAGGAATATGGCTACACCTTC.

The genes are TRBV28 and TRBJ1-2; D perhaps matches TRBD1 (5 bases). Germline assignment: CDR1 MDHEN and CDR2 SYDVKM. V was shortened by 6 bases and J by 2 bases, with 13 bases between the two germline ends. This CDR3 has 14 residues. The CDR3 here is CASSHFRENYGYTF. In DNA, the CDR3 is TGTGCCAGCAGCCACTTCAGGGAGAACTATGGCTACACCTTC.

This chain connects TRBV29-1 to TRBJ1-2; D gene uncertain. Germline assignment: CDR1 SQVTM and CDR2 ANQGSEA. The CDR3 sequence is 16 residues long. Trimming took 5 bases from V and 0 from J, leaving 19 bases between them. The CDR3 region is CSVFLTAHPANYGYTF. The CDR3 DNA follows: TGCAGCGTTTTTCTGACGGCCCACCCCGCTAACTATGGCTACACCTTC.